This T cell receptor (beta chain) was retrieved from a study of cytomegalovirus exposure and HLA in healthy donors. Worth noting for this clone: At one boundary the junction diverges from the germline segment, which might be a read error.

Germline CDR1 and CDR2: SGHRS and YFSETQ. The CDR3 spans 15 residues. Primers: 60 Vbeta forward and 13 Jbeta reverse. Clones were sequenced by immunoSEQ multiplex PCR, and TCRdb holds only the in-frame ones, with some missing. The table includes about 110,000 clones, around 80% detected once. The TCR comes from a man aged 30 to 45 in good health and CMV-seropositive. The V and J genes are TRBV5-1 and TRBJ2-1; a possible D gene is TRBD2 (6 bases). Sequenced material: PBMCs. The CDR3 loop is CASSLRLARYNEQFF. The CDR3 coding sequence is TGTGCCAGCAGCCTTAGGCTAGCGAGATACAATGAGCAGTTCTTC.